This T cell receptor beta chain emerged from a study of identifying expanded T cells in peripheral blood. The CDR3 length is 14 residues. The germline CDR1 and CDR2 sequences are SGHVS and FQNEAQ. Trimming cost V 5 bases and J 5 bases, with 14 bases left between them. Measured with immunoSEQ multiplex PCR; TCRdb has only the in-frame clones, and not every one. The sample records 100,000 to 150,000 clones, approximately 86% being singletons. Concerning this clone itself: As yet, its antigen is unknown.

During the collection period, no donor immune events like infections were recorded. Findings and limits, study-wide: Over approximately two and four weeks, about 16 and 20 clones changed, versus 1.2 between replicates. Across healthy donors, higher total template counts meant significantly greater roughly two-week count variance.

Material: blood. This TCR came from a person aged 18 to 75 in good health. This rearrangement joins TRBV7-8 to TRBJ2-3; tentative D call: TRBD1 (6 bases). The CDR3 nucleotides read TGTGCCAGCAGCCCTCCTGGGGGCTTAGATACGCAGTATTTT. It is translated as CASSPPGGLDTQYF.